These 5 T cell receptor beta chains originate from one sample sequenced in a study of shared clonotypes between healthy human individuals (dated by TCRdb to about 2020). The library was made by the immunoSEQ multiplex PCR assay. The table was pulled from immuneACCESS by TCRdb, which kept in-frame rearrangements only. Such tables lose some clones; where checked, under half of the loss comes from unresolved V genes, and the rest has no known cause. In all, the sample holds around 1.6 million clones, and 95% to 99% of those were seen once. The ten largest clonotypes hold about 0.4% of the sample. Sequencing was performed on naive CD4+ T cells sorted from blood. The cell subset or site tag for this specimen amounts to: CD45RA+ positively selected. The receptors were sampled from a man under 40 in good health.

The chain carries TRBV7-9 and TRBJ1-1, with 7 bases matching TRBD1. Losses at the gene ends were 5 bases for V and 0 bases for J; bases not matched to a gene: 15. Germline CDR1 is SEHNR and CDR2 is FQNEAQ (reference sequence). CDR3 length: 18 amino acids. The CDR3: CASSTAGPTGILNTEAFF. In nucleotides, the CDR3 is TGTGCCAGCAGCACTGCGGGGCCGACAGGGATCCTGAACACTGAAGCTTTCTTT. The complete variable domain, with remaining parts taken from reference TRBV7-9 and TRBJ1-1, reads DTGVSQNPRHKITKRGQNVTFRCDPISEHNRLYWYRQTLGQGPEFLTYFQNEAQLEKSRLLSDRFSAERPKGSFSTLEIQRTEQGDSAMYLCASSTAGPTGILNTEAFFGQGTRLTVV.

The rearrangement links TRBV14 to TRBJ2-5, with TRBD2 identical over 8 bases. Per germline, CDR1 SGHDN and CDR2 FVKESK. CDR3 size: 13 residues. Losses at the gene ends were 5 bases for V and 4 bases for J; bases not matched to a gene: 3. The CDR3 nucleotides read TGTGCCAGCAGCGTGGGACTAGGAGAGACCCAGTACTTC. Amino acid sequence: CASSVGLGETQYF.

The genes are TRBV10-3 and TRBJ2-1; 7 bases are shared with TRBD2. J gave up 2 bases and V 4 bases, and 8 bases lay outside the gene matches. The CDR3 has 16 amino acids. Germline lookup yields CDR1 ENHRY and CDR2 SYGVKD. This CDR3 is CAISAQSGTTYNEQFF. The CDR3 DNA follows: TGTGCCATCAGTGCACAGAGCGGGACCACCTACAATGAGCAGTTCTTC.

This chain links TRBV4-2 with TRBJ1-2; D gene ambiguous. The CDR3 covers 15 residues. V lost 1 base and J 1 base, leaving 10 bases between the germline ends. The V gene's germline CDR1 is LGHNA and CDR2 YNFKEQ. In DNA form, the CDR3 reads TGTGCCAGCAGCCAAGTGGGCGCGAGTAACTATGGCTACACCTTC. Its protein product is CASSQVGASNYGYTF.

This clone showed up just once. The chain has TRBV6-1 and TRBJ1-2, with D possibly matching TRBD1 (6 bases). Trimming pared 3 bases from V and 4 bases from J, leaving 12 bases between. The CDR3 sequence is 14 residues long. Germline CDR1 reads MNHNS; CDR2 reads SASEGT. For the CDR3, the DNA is TGTGCCAGCAGTGAGGTCGGGGGCGTCTATGGCTACACCTTC. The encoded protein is CASSEVGGVYGYTF.